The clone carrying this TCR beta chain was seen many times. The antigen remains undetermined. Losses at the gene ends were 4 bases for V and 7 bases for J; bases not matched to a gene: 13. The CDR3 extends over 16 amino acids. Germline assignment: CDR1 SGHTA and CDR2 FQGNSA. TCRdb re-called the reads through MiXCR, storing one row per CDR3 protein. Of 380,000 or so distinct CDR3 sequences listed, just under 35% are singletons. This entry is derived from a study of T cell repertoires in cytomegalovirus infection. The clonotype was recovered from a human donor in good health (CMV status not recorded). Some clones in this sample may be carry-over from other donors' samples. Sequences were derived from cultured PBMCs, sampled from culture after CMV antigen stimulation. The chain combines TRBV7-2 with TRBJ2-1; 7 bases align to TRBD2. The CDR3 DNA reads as TGTGCCAGCAGCTCCCGCCGGACTAGAGGGAATAATGAGCAGTTCTTC. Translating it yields CASSSRRTRGNNEQFF.